This T cell receptor (beta chain) derives from a study of shared clonotypes between healthy human individuals. Nashville, Tennessee was home to all donors, who were Caucasian adults. The CDR3 has 14 amino acids. Per germline, CDR1 MDHEN and CDR2 SYDVKM. Trimming took off 5 bases at V and 2 bases at J, with 12 bases between the two ends. Produced via immunoSEQ multiplex PCR; TCRdb's table is partial and in-frame only. The table has roughly 380,000 clones, about 96% seen once. V is TRBV28 and J is TRBJ1-1; D perhaps matches TRBD1 (5 bases). The clonotype originates from a man under 40 in good health. Sequencing was carried out using memory CD8+ T cells sorted from blood. Regarding subset: CD45RO+ cells pooled with CCR7-negative TemRA cells. DNA for the CDR3: TGTGCCAGCAGTCACGGGGGAGGCAACACTGAAGCTTTCTTT. Translation: CASSHGGGNTEAFF.